Here is one T cell receptor beta chain with its context. One end of the junction fails to match germline, which may point to a read error. Full-length variable regions came from constant-region reverse primers plus semi-nested Nested Universal Primer A PCR. One entry per CDR3 protein results from TCRdb running MiXCR on the 5' RACE reads. The table has roughly 52,000 distinct CDR3 sequences, roughly 18% seen once. Germline CDR1 is SNHLY and CDR2 is FYNNEI. The CDR3 is made up of 15 amino acids. V is TRBV2 and J is TRBJ1-3; tentative D call: TRBD1 (5 bases). The sequenced material came from naive CD4+ T cells sorted from blood. Subset reported: naive CD4+ T cells, CD4+CD45RA+CD25-. This clonotype was sampled from a female donor with breast cancer. CDR3 in amino acids: CASSELRGSGNAIYF. The CDR3 DNA reads TGTGCCAGCAGTGAATTACGGGGCTCTGGAAACGCCATATATTTT.